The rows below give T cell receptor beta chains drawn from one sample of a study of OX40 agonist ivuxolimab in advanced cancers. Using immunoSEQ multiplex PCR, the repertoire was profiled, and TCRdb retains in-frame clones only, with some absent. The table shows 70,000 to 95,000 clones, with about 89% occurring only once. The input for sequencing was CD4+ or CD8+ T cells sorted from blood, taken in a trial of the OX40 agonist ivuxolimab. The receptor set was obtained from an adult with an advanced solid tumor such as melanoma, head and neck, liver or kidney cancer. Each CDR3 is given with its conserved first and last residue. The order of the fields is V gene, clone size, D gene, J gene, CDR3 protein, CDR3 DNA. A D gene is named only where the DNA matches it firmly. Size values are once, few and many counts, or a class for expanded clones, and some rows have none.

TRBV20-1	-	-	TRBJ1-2	CSASLEHGYTF	TGCAGTGCTAGTCTGGAGCATGGCTACACCTTC
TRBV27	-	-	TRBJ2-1	CASTPQSSYNEQFF	TGTGCCAGCACCCCACAGAGCTCCTACAATGAGCAGTTCTTC
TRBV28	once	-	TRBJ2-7	CASTLRQVSSYEQYF	TGTGCCAGCACCCTAAGACAGGTTAGCTCCTACGAGCAGTACTTC
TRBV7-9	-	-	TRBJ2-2	CASSLALSPGELFF	TGTGCCAGCAGCTTAGCGCTTAGCCCCGGGGAGCTGTTTTTT
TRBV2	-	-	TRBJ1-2	CASADVSNYGYTF	TGTGCCAGCGCCGACGTCTCTAACTATGGCTACACCTTC
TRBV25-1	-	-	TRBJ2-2	CASSEYGLELFF	TGTGCCAGCAGTGAATATGGATTGGAGCTGTTTTTT
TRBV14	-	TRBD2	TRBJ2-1	CASSQYGTSGASDNEQFF	TGTGCCAGCAGCCAGTACGGGACTAGCGGGGCAAGCGACAATGAGCAGTTCTTC
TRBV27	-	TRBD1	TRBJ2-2	CASSYGSAGGPGELFF	TGTGCCAGCAGTTATGGCTCGGCAGGGGGACCCGGGGAGCTGTTTTTT
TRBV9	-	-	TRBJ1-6	CASSEGSNSPLHF	TGTGCCAGCAGCGAAGGGTCCAATTCACCCCTCCACTTT
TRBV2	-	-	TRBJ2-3	CASSYSTDTQYF	TGTGCCAGCAGCTACAGCACAGATACGCAGTATTTT
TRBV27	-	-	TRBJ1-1	CASSFGTEAFF	TGTGCCAGCAGTTTCGGCACTGAAGCTTTCTTT
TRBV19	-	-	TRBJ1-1	CASSIGGPAEAFF	TGTGCCAGTAGTATAGGAGGGCCGGCTGAAGCTTTCTTT
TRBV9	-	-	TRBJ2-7	CASSVDSSPGEQYF	TGTGCCAGCAGCGTAGACAGCTCCCCGGGGGAGCAGTACTTC
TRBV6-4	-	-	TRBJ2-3	CASSDSSVTTDTQYF	TGTGCCAGCAGTGACTCTAGCGTGACGACAGATACGCAGTATTTT
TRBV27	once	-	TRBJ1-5	CASSSYNTSNQPQHF	TGTGCCAGCAGTTCTTACAATACTAGCAATCAGCCCCAGCATTTT
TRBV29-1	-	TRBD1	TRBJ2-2	CSVVPQGVGELFF	TGCAGCGTTGTGCCACAGGGGGTAGGGGAGCTGTTTTTT
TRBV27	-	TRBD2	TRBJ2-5	CASSRGSSGRETQYF	TGTGCCAGCAGCCGCGGGTCTAGCGGGAGAGAGACCCAGTACTTC
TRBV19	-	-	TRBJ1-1	CASTSLHLGGTEAFF	TGTGCCAGTACCTCTCTCCATCTTGGGGGGACTGAAGCTTTCTTT
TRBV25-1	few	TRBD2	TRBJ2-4	CGLAGAKNIQYF	TGTGGACTAGCGGGAGCCAAAAACATTCAGTACTTC
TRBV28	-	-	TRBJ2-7	CASSLLNEQYF	TGTGCCAGCAGTTTATTGAACGAGCAGTACTTC
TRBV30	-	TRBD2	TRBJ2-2	CAWRGREDTGELFF	TGTGCCTGGAGGGGACGGGAGGACACCGGGGAGCTGTTTTTT
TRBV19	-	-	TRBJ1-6	CASSRDQYSPLHF	TGTGCCAGTAGCCGGGACCAATATTCACCCCTCCACTTT
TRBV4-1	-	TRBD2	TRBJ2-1	CASSQDRASGTPLEQFF	TGCGCCAGCAGCCAAGACCGCGCTAGCGGGACCCCTCTTGAGCAGTTCTTC
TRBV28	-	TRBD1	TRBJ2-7	CASSPPPTGVYEQYF	TGTGCCAGCAGTCCGCCTCCGACAGGGGTCTACGAGCAGTACTTC
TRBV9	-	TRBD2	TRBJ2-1	CASSVSGSSYNEQFF	TGTGCCAGCAGCGTCAGCGGGAGCTCCTACAATGAGCAGTTCTTC
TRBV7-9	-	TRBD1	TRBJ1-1	CASSLGQQIHNTEAFF	TGTGCCAGCAGCTTGGGACAGCAGATCCACAACACTGAAGCTTTCTTT
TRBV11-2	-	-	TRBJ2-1	CASSVRDRGGYNEQFF	TGTGCCAGCAGCGTTCGGGACCGCGGCGGATACAATGAGCAGTTCTTC
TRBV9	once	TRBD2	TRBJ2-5	CASSPSRTSGGGYQETQYF	TGTGCCAGCAGCCCCTCTCGGACTAGCGGGGGGGGGTACCAAGAGACCCAGTACTTC
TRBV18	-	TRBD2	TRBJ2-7	CATATSGSFDEQYF	TGTGCCACCGCTACTAGCGGGAGTTTCGACGAGCAGTACTTC
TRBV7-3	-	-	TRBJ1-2	CASSPDHSNYGYTF	TGTGCCAGCAGCCCGGATCACTCTAACTATGGCTACACCTTC
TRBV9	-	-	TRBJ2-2	CASSVNTGELFF	TGTGCCAGCAGCGTAAACACCGGGGAGCTGTTTTTT
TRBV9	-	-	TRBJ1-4	CASSVGLTANEKLFF	TGTGCCAGCAGCGTAGGTCTTACAGCAAATGAAAAACTGTTTTTT
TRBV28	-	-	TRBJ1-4	CASSLLGATNEKLFF	TGTGCCAGCAGTTTACTGGGGGCAACTAATGAAAAACTGTTTTTT
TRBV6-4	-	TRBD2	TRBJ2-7	CASSFLAGNREQYF	TGTGCCAGCAGTTTCCTAGCGGGAAACCGCGAGCAGTACTTC
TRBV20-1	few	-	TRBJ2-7	CSARQDYEQYF	TGCAGTGCTAGACAGGACTACGAGCAGTACTTC
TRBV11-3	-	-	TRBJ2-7	CASSLGDRSSYEQYF	TGTGCCAGCAGTTTAGGGGACCGCAGCTCCTACGAGCAGTACTTC
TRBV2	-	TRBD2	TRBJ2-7	CASTRIAGGSYEQYF	TGTGCCAGCACCCGTATAGCGGGAGGCTCCTACGAGCAGTACTTC
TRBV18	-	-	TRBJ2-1	CASSPSSYNEQFF	TGTGCCAGCTCCCCTAGCTCCTACAATGAGCAGTTCTTC
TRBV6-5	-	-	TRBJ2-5	CASRPLIQETQYF	TGTGCCAGCAGACCACTCATACAAGAGACCCAGTACTTC
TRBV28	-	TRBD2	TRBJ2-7	CASSLAGETYEQYF	TGTGCCAGCAGTTTAGCGGGAGAGACTTACGAGCAGTACTTC
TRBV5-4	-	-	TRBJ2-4	CASSLASASETNIQYF	TGTGCCAGCAGCTTGGCCTCGGCTAGCGAAACCAACATTCAGTACTTC
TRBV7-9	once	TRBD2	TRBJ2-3	CASGRTSGPSDTQYF	TGTGCCAGCGGAAGGACTAGCGGCCCTTCAGATACGCAGTATTTT
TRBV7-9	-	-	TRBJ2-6	CASSHDSGANVLTF	TGTGCCAGCAGCCACGACTCGGGGGCCAACGTCCTGACTTTC
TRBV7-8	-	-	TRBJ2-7	CASRVAHSYEQYF	TGTGCCAGCAGGGTAGCTCACTCCTACGAGCAGTACTTC
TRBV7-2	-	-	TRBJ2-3	CASSFLMTDTQYF	TGTGCCAGCAGCTTTCTAATGACAGATACGCAGTATTTT
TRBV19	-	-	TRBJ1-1	CASSITFAGGDLNTEAFF	TGTGCCAGTAGTATAACTTTCGCCGGCGGCGATTTGAACACTGAAGCTTTCTTT
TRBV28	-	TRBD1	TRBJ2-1	CASSPGQGTEQFF	TGTGCCAGCAGTCCGGGACAGGGGACTGAGCAGTTCTTC
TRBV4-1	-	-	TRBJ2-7	CASSQGSGLHYEQYF	TGCGCCAGCAGCCAAGGATCCGGACTCCACTACGAGCAGTACTTC
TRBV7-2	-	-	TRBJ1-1	CASSLGPAEAFF	TGTGCCAGCAGCTTGGGGCCGGCTGAAGCTTTCTTT
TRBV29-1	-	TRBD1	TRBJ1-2	CSVDLGQNYGYTF	TGCAGCGTTGATCTGGGACAGAACTATGGCTACACCTTC
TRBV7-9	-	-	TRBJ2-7	CASSLGGGEKGYEQYF	TGTGCCAGCAGCTTAGGAGGGGGAGAGAAGGGCTACGAGCAGTACTTC
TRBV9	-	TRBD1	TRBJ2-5	CASSVEGAQETQYF	TGTGCCAGCAGCGTAGAGGGGGCCCAAGAGACCCAGTACTTC
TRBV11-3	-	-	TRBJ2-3	CASSLPGHYTDTQYF	TGTGCCAGCAGCCTCCCGGGACACTACACAGATACGCAGTATTTT
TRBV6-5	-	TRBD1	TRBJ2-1	CASSRGQGGNEQFF	TGTGCCAGCAGTCGGGGACAGGGCGGGAATGAGCAGTTCTTC
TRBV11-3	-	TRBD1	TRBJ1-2	CASSLDGQGGNYGYTF	TGTGCCAGCAGCTTAGACGGACAGGGTGGCAACTATGGCTACACCTTC
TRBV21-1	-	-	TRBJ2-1	CASSKVGRLAGNNEQFF	TGTGCCAGCAGCAAAGTCGGGCGACTAGCGGGAAACAATGAGCAGTTCTTC
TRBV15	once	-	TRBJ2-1	CATRESHNEQFF	TGTGCCACCAGAGAAAGTCATAATGAGCAGTTCTTC
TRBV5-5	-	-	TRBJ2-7	CASSLGYEQYF	TGTGCCAGCAGCTTAGGGTACGAGCAGTACTTC
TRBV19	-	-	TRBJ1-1	CASNPRGRLNTEAFF	TGTGCCAGTAACCCACGGGGGAGACTTAACACTGAAGCTTTCTTT
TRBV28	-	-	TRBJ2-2	CASSLFWPGELFF	TGTGCCAGCAGTTTATTTTGGCCCGGGGAGCTGTTTTTT